These 8 T cell receptor beta chains were all obtained from the same sample, sequenced in a study of CD8 T cells in Susac syndrome (dated by TCRdb to between 2019 and 2020). The method behind the library was the immunoSEQ multiplex PCR assay. RNA was extracted using the RNeasy kit, and about 0.45 to 1 ug of the RNA was reverse transcribed with random hexamers. TCRdb reprocessing: public reads trimmed at Q25 with fastp, clones called with MiXCR, in-frame beta chains kept. CDR3 protein duplicates are merged, each entry listing the most common genes and DNA. This sample lists fewer than 85,000 distinct CDR3 sequences; roughly 94% were detected once. The ten largest account for 0.52% of the sample. Sequencing used CD8+ T cells from PBMCs. These receptors all come from a human donor with Susac syndrome.

This clonotype has a handful of counts. The chain carries TRBV7-9 and TRBJ2-3; D unclear. This CDR3 is built from 11 residues. Trimming shortened V by 3 bases and J by 4 bases, and 2 bases separated the two germline ends. The germline V gene encodes CDR1 SEHNR and CDR2 FQNEAQ (reference sequence). In nucleotides, the CDR3 is TGTGCCAGCAGCTTGTCAGATACGCAGTATTTT. It translates to CASSLSDTQYF.

The rearrangement uses TRBV19 and TRBJ2-5, with TRBD2 matching 7 bases. The V gene's germline CDR1 is LNHDA and CDR2 SQIVND (reference sequence). V dropped 5 bases and J dropped 3; count of bases not matched to a gene: 9. This CDR3 comprises 15 residues. For the CDR3, the DNA is TGTGCCAGTAGTGGCCTCGGACTAGTTAAAGAGACCCAGTACTTC. This encodes CASSGLGLVKETQYF.

The chain is built from TRBV4-1 and TRBJ1-2; 7 nucleotides line up with TRBD1. The germline gives CDR1 MGHRA, CDR2 YSYEKL. The length of the CDR3 is 14 residues. V lost 1 base and J lost 6; bases outside the gene matches: 5. The CDR3 is CASSQGQGRDGYTF. The CDR3 coding sequence is TGCGCCAGCAGCCAAGGACAGGGAAGGGATGGCTACACCTTC.

The J gene is TRBJ1-1, the V gene TRBV3-1; D remains ambiguous. Trimming stripped 0 bases from V and 5 bases from J, with 7 bases between. Germline loops: CDR1 LGHDT, CDR2 YNNKEL (reference sequence). The CDR3 totals 13 residues. The CDR3 loop is CASSQDLGTEAFF. The DNA for the CDR3 is TGTGCCAGCAGCCAAGATCTGGGTACTGAAGCTTTCTTT.

The chain couples TRBV9 to TRBJ2-3; TRBD1 or TRBD2 may be the D gene (5 bases each). Trimming removed 4 bases at V and 4 bases at J, with 13 bases between. The CDR3 has 14 amino acids. Germline lookup yields CDR1 SGDLS and CDR2 YYNGEE. The CDR3 nucleotides read TGTGCCAGCAGCCCGGGACCAAGGGCAGATACGCAGTATTTT. Translating it yields CASSPGPRADTQYF.

This chain links TRBV12-5 with TRBJ1-3, with D possibly matching TRBD1 (5 bases). In germline, CDR1 is LGHNT, CDR2 FRNRAP. CDR3 size: 15 residues. The ends were cut back, 3 bases at V and 4 bases at J, with 13 bases in the middle. The CDR3 loop is CASGFTSGAGNTIYF. Here the CDR3 DNA reads TGTGCTAGTGGTTTCACCTCCGGGGCAGGAAACACCATATATTTT.

About this clonotype: An end of the junction differs from the germline gene, which may be a read error. V is TRBV6-1 and J is TRBJ2-7; 12 nucleotides line up with TRBD2. Per the germline V gene, CDR1 is MNHNS and CDR2 is SASEGT. The CDR3 contains 15 residues. Here the CDR3 DNA reads TGTGCCAGCAGGGAAGGACTAGCGGGGACCTACGAGCAGTACTTC. Residues: CASREGLAGTYEQYF.

J is TRBJ1-2 and V is TRBV27, with D unresolved. V lost 2 bases, J lost 6 bases, and 10 bases lay in between. From germline, CDR1 is MNHEY and CDR2 SMNVEV (reference sequence). The CDR3 totals 13 residues. CDR3: CASSLGGQDGYTF. CDR3 DNA sequence: TGTGCCAGCAGTTTAGGAGGGCAGGATGGCTACACCTTC.